Each of the 12 T cell receptor beta chains below was sequenced from the same sample in a study of blood T cell repertoires in COVID-19 (TCRdb year 2020). The library was produced with the immunoSEQ multiplex PCR assay. What TCRdb holds here is the immuneACCESS table cut down to in-frame rearrangements. Part of the clones is not present; checked against another copy, under half of the missing clones reflect an unresolved V gene, and the others are unexplained. For this sample the table gives roughly 160,000 clones, of which approximately 85% were detected only once. The ten largest clones capture about 2.5% of the sample. Sequencing was done on a sample of peripheral blood. The receptors come from a woman aged 80 or older with COVID-19, enrolled during active disease.

The chain recombines TRBV3-1 (or the pseudogene TRBV3-2) with TRBJ2-7; D call uncertain. Germline assignment: CDR1 LGHDT and CDR2 YNNKEL (reference sequence). Between the trimmed V and J ends, which lost 4 bases and 4 bases, there was a span of 14 bases. The CDR3 consists of 14 residues. The CDR3 sequence is CASSPRGIRYEQYF. As DNA, the CDR3 is TGTGCCAGCAGCCCCCGCGGTATTCGATACGAGCAGTACTTC.

The V gene is TRBV11-2, the J gene TRBJ1-5, with D hard to call. Trimming left V 5 bases short and J 3 bases short, with 14 bases between. This CDR3 has 15 amino acids. Germline V gene sequence: CDR1 SGHAT, CDR2 FQNNGV. CDR3 loop: CASSATIGYNQPQHF. The CDR3 bases are TGTGCCAGCAGCGCTACCATCGGGTACAATCAGCCCCAGCATTTT.

The J gene is TRBJ2-7, the V gene TRBV19, with D tentatively TRBD1 (5 bases). The CDR3 spans 13 residues. Trimming left V 7 bases short and J 0 bases short, with 10 bases between. Germline values: CDR1 LNHDA, CDR2 SQIVND (reference sequence). The CDR3, as DNA: TGTGCCAGTACTGGGCAGGGCTCCTACGAGCAGTACTTC. It codes for CASTGQGSYEQYF.

The genes are TRBV6-5 and TRBJ1-1, with 9 bases matching TRBD1. CDR1 MNHEY and CDR2 SVGAGI come from the germline V gene. The CDR3 is 16 residues long. V lost 4 bases to trimming and J lost 7 bases; unmatched junction nucleotides: 13. The CDR3 DNA reads TGTGCCAGCAGTTCGGTTTCCGGGACAGGGAACGGTGAAGCTTTCTTT. Protein product: CASSSVSGTGNGEAFF.

CDR3 sequence (DNA): TGTGCCACCAGCACAGGGGACTATGGCTACACCTTC. It translates to CATSTGDYGYTF. The V gene is TRBV15, the J gene TRBJ1-2, with D perhaps TRBD1 (6 bases). Germline loops: CDR1 LNHNV, CDR2 YYDKDF (reference sequence). The CDR3 has 12 amino acids. V was clipped by 4 bases and J by 3 bases, with 6 bases between them.

The chain is built from TRBV24-1 and TRBJ1-2; TRBD1 aligns across 9 bases. Germline-derived CDR1 and CDR2 are KGHDR and SFDVKD. Unmatched junction bases numbered 14, after V lost 9 bases and J lost 7 bases. The CDR3 has 15 amino acids. The CDR3 nucleotides read TGTGCCACCTTTCGGACGACAGGGGGAAAGTGTGGCTACACCTTC. Translating gives CATFRTTGGKCGYTF.

The chain couples TRBV21-1 to TRBJ2-7; the table's TRBD1 call for D was not verified on the DNA. TRBV21-1 is an annotated pseudogene. The CDR3 spans 19 residues. As DNA, the CDR3 is TGTGCCAGCAGCCCCCGGACAGGGAGAAGTGGCGGCGAAGACTACGAGCAGTACTTC. As protein: CASSPRTGRSGGEDYEQYF.

The J gene is TRBJ1-2, the V gene TRBV6-1; 7 nucleotides agree with TRBD1. After removal of 3 bases from V and 4 bases from J, the junction contained 8 bases not matched to a gene. Germline lookup yields CDR1 MNHNS and CDR2 SASEGT. The CDR3 extends over 15 amino acids. CDR3 nucleotide sequence: TGTGCCAGCAGTGATGCACAGGGGCGGGCCTATGGCTACACCTTC. Translating it yields CASSDAQGRAYGYTF.

The chain is built from TRBV4-2 and TRBJ1-2; tentative D call: TRBD1 (5 bases). V lost 0 bases and J 5 bases, leaving 13 bases between the germline ends. CDR1 and CDR2 (germline): LGHNA, YNFKEQ. The CDR3 totals 15 residues. The CDR3 loop reads CASSQDPGSGYGYTF. The CDR3 DNA reads TGTGCCAGCAGCCAAGACCCAGGGAGCGGGTATGGCTACACCTTC.

This chain joins TRBV24-1 and TRBJ2-3; TRBD2 matches 9 bases. V lost 5 bases and J lost 2; bases outside the gene matches: 7. Germline values: CDR1 KGHDR, CDR2 SFDVKD. This CDR3 spans 16 amino acids. The CDR3 nucleotides are TGTGCCACCAGTGCCGGTAGCGGGGGCCACACAGATACGCAGTATTTT. It is translated as CATSAGSGGHTDTQYF.

Notes on this clone: Other DNA sequences in this sample translate to the same CDR3. The rearrangement uses TRBV27 and TRBJ2-7; 8 bases are a match to TRBD1. With 0 bases clipped from V and 3 bases from J, the junction kept 4 bases outside the gene matches. The germline gives CDR1 MNHEY, CDR2 SMNVEV (reference sequence). The CDR3 has 15 amino acids. CDR3 nucleotides: TGTGCCAGCAGTTTATCTGGACAGGGAGGCTACGAGCAGTACTTC. It translates to CASSLSGQGGYEQYF.

The chain joins TRBV6-5 to TRBJ1-5; 7 nucleotides match TRBD1. From germline, CDR1 is MNHEY and CDR2 SVGAGI. The CDR3 consists of 13 residues. Trimming took 6 bases from V and 3 from J; bases not matched to a gene: 2. CDR3 protein: CASRGQANQPQHF. The CDR3, as DNA: TGTGCCAGCAGAGGACAGGCCAATCAGCCCCAGCATTTT.